This entry describes one T cell receptor beta chain. The specificity of this receptor is unknown. Qualities for individual bases were not recorded, and no much larger clone is one base off. This entry comes from a study of T cell repertoires in cytomegalovirus infection (dated by TCRdb to 2018 to 2020). About the study as a whole: Donor HLA type was relevant to the analysis, because carriage of CMV infection together with the matching HLA type was indicated by public TCR beta signatures.

The sequencing machine was an Illumina HiSeq 1500. Using fastp trimming at Q25 and MiXCR clonotype assembly, TCRdb reanalyzed the public sequencing data and kept in-frame beta chains. Every entry covers one CDR3 protein and lists the most common genes and DNA from its rows. Recorded for this sample are some 97,000 distinct CDR3 sequences; around a quarter of them occurred a single time. The top ten clonotypes cover about two fifths of the sample. General study outcomes and caveats: The ex vivo response was dominated by HLA-C-restricted CMV-specific TCR beta clonotypes, which also provided the single most frequent clonotype in two of eight donors. In both this cohort and an independent approximately 400-donor cohort, the cumulative frequency of public TCR beta family members distinguished carriers of CMV infection plus the relevant HLA type.

The receptor was isolated from a human donor in good health (CMV status not recorded). Some clones in this sample may be carry-over from other donors' samples. Input material: CD8+ T cells from PBMCs.

The DNA is as follows: TGCAGCGTTGAACGGGGCCGGGACAGGGCTCCAGATACGCAGTATTTT. Its translation reads: CSVERGRDRAPDTQYF. The rearrangement joined TRBV29-1 to TRBJ2-3, and TRBD1 aligns with 9 junction nucleotides. Taken from the germline V gene, the CDR1 and CDR2 loops are SQVTM and ANQGSEA. Measured from the cysteine to the phenylalanine, the CDR3 is 16 residues long. The only DNA kept is the CDR3, 48 bases in frame from the first base. Germline trimming: 2 bases from V, 4 bases from J; junction bases outside gene matches: 10.